Included here is one T cell receptor beta chain sequence, with context. Its antigen is as yet unknown. The study ran its PCR with 60 Vbeta and 13 Jbeta primers. Some clones are missing from TCRdb's copy, which holds only in-frame ones; the method was immunoSEQ multiplex PCR. The profile shows 150,000 to 200,000 clones, approximately 82% of them singletons. This sample was taken from a study of cytomegalovirus exposure and HLA in healthy donors. The study's findings and limits: The study carried out a later analysis of TCR beta sequences. It associated 15,000 to 20,000 of them with specific HLA alleles at a false discovery rate of 0.05.

Per germline, CDR1 SGDLS and CDR2 YYNGEE. Trimming removed 3 bases from V and 4 bases from J, with 13 bases in between. The CDR3 is made up of 14 amino acids. The donors, nominally healthy at sampling, likely had unrecorded immune exposures. This sequence originates from a man in his forties or fifties in good health and CMV-seropositive. Source material: PBMCs. The chain is built from TRBV9 and TRBJ2-5, with D perhaps TRBD2 (7 bases). The CDR3 loop is CASSEGGLLETQYF. CDR3 sequence (DNA): TGTGCCAGCAGCGAGGGGGGGCTGTTAGAGACCCAGTACTTC.